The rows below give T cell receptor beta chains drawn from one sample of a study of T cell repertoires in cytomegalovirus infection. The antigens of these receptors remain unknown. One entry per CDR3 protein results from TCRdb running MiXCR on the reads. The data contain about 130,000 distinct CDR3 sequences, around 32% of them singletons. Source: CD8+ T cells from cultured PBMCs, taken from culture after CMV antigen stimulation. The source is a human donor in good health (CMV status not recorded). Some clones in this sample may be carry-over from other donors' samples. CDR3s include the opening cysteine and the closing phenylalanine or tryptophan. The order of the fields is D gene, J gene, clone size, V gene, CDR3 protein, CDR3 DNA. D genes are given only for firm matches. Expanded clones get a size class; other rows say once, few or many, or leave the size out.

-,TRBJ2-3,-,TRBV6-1,CASNAPDTQYF,TGTGCCAGCAATGCCCCAGATACGCAGTATTTT
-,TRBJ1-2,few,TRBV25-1,CASSPPRGYGYTF,TGTGCCAGCAGCCCACCCCGGGGTTATGGCTACACCTTC
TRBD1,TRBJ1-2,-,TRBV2,CASKSGQGAMYGYTF,TGTGCCAGCAAATCCGGACAGGGGGCTATGTATGGCTACACCTTC
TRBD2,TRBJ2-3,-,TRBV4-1,CASSPSIAGEEDTQYF,TGCGCCAGCAGCCCTTCTATAGCGGGGGAGGAAGATACGCAGTATTTT
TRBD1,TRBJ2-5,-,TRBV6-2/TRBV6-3,CASSYRTGLQETQYF,TGTGCCAGCAGTTACCGGACAGGTCTCCAAGAGACCCAGTACTTC
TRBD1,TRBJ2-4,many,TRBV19,CASSPGTGLLAKNIQYF,TGTGCCAGTAGTCCTGGGACAGGGCTATTGGCCAAAAACATTCAGTACTTC
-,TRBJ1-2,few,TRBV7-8,CASSLVQGTLNYGYTF,TGTGCCAGCAGCTTAGTTCAGGGAACCCTTAACTATGGCTACACCTTC
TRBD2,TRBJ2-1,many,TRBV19,CASSMVSGGFYNEQFF,TGTGCCAGTAGTATGGTTAGCGGGGGCTTCTACAATGAGCAGTTCTTC
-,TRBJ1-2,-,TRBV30,CTWSVPPGLGYTF,TGTACCTGGAGTGTACCGCCAGGGCTCGGCTACACCTTC
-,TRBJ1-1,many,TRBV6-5,CASSYGPGPEAFF,TGTGCCAGCAGTTACGGGCCGGGCCCTGAAGCTTTCTTT
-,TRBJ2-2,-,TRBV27,CASSLSPGLANTGELFF,TGTGCCAGCAGTTTATCTCCCGGACTCGCGAACACCGGGGAGCTGTTTTTT
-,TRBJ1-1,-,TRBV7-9,CASSTGQPLTAFF,TGTGCCAGCAGCACTGGACAGCCGTTGACGGCTTTCTTT